This T cell receptor (beta chain) was retrieved from a study of blood T cell repertoires in COVID-19. The wider study: The samples span acute and convalescent COVID-19 from the United States, Italy and Spain. PBMCs, B-cell-depleted T cells, or T cells provided the cDNA or gDNA that made up the material.

Authors' methods: Estimated nucleated cell counts came from reference gene primer amplification. The table came from immunoSEQ multiplex PCR; TCRdb's copy has only in-frame clones and leaves some out. Clonal size and the V and J genes are those of that table, whereas D and trimming came from the DNA. This table holds more than 150,000 clones, roughly 90% found once. Specimen: peripheral blood. This TCR came from a man aged 55 to 69 with acute or convalescent COVID-19.

The DNA of the CDR3 is TGTGCTAGTGGTTTGGACTGGCGGAGGCAGGGGCGGTACGGGGCCAACGTCCTGACTTTC. Translation gives CASGLDWRRQGRYGANVLTF. The chain links TRBV12-5 to TRBJ2-6; possibly TRBD1 for D (6 bases). Trimming stripped 1 base from V and 4 bases from J, with 23 bases between. The CDR3 has 20 amino acids. Germline V gives CDR1 LGHNT, CDR2 FRNRAP.